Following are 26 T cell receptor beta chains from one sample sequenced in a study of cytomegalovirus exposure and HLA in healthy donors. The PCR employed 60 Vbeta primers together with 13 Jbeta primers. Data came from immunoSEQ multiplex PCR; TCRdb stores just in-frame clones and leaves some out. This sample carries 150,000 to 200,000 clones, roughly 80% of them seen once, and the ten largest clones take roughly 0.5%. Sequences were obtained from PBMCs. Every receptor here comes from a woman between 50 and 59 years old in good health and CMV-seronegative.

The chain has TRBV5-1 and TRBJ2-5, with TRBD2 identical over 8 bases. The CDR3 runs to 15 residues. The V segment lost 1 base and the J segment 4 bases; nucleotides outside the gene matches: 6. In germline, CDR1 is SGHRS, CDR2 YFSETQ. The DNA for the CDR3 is TGCGCCAGCAGCTTGCAAGCGGGAGTCTCAGAGACCCAGTACTTC. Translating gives CASSLQAGVSETQYF.

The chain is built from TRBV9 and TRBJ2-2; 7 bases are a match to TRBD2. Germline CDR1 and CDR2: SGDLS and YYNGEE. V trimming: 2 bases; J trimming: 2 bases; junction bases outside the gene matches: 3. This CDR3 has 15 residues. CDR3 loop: CASSVRGDNTGELFF. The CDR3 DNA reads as TGTGCCAGCAGCGTCCGGGGGGATAACACCGGGGAGCTGTTTTTT.

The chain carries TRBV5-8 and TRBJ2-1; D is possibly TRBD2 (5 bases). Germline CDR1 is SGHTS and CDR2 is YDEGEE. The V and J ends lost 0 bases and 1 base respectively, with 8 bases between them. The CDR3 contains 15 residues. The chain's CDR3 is CASSLDGGSYNEQFF. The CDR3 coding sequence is TGTGCCAGCAGCTTGGATGGCGGGTCCTACAATGAGCAGTTCTTC.

The CDR3 sequence: CASSQQGTGELFF. CDR3 sequence (DNA): TGTGCCAGCAGCCAACAGGGCACCGGGGAGCTGTTTTTT. The chain carries TRBV2 and TRBJ2-2; perhaps TRBD1 as D (6 bases). The germline CDR1 and CDR2 sequences are SNHLY and FYNNEI. The CDR3 spans 13 residues. The V end was cut by 6 bases, the J end by 4 bases, with 9 bases between.

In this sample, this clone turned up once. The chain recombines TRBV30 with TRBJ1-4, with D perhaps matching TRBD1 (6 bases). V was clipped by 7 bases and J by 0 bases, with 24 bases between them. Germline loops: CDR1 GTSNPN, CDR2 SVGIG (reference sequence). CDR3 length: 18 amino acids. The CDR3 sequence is CASPPRDITFATNEKLFF. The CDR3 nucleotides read TGTGCCTCCCCTCCCCGGGACATCACGTTTGCAACTAATGAAAAACTGTTTTTT.

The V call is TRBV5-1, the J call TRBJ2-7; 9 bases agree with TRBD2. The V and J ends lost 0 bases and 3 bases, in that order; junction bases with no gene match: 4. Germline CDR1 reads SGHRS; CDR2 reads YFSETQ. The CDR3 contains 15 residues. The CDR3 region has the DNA TGCGCCAGCAGCTTGGGGGCGGGGGGGTACTACGAGCAGTACTTC. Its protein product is CASSLGAGGYYEQYF.

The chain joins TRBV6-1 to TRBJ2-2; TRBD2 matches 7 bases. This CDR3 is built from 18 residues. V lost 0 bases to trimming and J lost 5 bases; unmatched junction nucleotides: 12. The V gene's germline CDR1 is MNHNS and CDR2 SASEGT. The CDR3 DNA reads TGTGCCAGCAGTGAAGCACCCGCAGGAGCGGGATGGACCGGGGAGCTGTTTTTT. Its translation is CASSEAPAGAGWTGELFF.

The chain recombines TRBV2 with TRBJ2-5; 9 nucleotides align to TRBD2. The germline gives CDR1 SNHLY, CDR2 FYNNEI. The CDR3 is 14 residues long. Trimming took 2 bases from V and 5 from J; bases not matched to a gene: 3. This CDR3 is CASSEQTSGETQYF. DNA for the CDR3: TGTGCCAGCAGTGAACAGACTAGCGGTGAGACCCAGTACTTC.

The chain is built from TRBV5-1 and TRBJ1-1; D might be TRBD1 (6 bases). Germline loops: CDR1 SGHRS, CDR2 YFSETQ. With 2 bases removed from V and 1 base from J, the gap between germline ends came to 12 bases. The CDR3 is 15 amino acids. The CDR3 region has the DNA TGCGCCAGCAGCTTAACAGGGTTGGGGAACACTGAAGCTTTCTTT. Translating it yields CASSLTGLGNTEAFF.

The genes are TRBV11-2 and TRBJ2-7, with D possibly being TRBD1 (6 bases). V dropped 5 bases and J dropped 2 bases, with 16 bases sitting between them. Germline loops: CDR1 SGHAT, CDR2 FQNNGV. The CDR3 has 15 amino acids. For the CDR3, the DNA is TGTGCCAGCAGCCTCCGACCCGACAGGCCCTACGAGCAGTACTTC. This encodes CASSLRPDRPYEQYF.

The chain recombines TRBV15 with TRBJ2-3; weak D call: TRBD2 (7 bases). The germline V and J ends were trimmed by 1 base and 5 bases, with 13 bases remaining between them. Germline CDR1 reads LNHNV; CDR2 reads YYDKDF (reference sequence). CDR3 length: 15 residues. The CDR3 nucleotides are TGTGCCACCAGCAGAGTGGGGGGAGGGGGAGATACGCAGTATTTT. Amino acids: CATSRVGGGGDTQYF.

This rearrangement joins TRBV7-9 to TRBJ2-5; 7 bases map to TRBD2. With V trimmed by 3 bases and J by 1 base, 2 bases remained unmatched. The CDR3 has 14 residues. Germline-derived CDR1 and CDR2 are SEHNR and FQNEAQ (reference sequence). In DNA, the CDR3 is TGTGCCAGCAGCTTGGGGAGGGGCCAAGAGACCCAGTACTTC. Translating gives CASSLGRGQETQYF.

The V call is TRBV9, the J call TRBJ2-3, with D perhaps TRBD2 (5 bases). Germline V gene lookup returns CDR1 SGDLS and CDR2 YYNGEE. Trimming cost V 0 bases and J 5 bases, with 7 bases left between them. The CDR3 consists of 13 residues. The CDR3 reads CASSVASQDTQYF. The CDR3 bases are TGTGCCAGCAGCGTAGCTAGCCAAGATACGCAGTATTTT. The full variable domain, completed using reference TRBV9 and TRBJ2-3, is DSGVTQTPKHLITATGQRVTLRCSPRSGDLSVYWYQQSLDQGLQFLIQYYNGEERAKGNILERFSAQQFPDLHSELNLSSLELGDSALYFCASSVASQDTQYFGPGTRLTVL.

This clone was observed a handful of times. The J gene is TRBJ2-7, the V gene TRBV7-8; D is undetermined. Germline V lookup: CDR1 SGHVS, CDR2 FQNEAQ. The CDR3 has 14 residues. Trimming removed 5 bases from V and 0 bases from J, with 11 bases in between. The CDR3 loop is CASSLLVSSYEQYF. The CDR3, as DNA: TGTGCCAGCAGCCTTCTGGTGAGCTCCTACGAGCAGTACTTC.

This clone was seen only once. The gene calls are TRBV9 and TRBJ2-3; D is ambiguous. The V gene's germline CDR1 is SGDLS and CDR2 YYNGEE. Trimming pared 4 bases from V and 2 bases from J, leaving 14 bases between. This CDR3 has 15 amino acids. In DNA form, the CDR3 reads TGTGCCAGCAGCCCGCCGGCGGAGCCCACAGATACGCAGTATTTT. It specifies CASSPPAEPTDTQYF.

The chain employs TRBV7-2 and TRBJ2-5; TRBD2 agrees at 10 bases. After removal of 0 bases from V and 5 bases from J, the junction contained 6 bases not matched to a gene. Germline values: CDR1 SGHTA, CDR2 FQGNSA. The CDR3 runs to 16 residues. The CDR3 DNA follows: TGTGCCAGCAGCTTAGCACTAGCGGGGCCTGGGGAGACCCAGTACTTC. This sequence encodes CASSLALAGPGETQYF. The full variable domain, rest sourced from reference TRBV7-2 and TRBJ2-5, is GAGVSQSPSNKVTEKGKDVELRCDPISGHTALYWYRQSLGQGLEFLIYFQGNSAPDKSGLPSDRFSAERTGGSVSTLTIQRTQQEDSAVYLCASSLALAGPGETQYFGPGTRLLVL.

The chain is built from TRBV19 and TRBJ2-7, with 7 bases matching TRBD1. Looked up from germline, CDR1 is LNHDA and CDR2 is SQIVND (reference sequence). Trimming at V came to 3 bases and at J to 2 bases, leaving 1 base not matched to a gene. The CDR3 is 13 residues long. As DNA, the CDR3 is TGTGCCAGTAGTATTGGGACAGCCTACGAGCAGTACTTC. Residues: CASSIGTAYEQYF.

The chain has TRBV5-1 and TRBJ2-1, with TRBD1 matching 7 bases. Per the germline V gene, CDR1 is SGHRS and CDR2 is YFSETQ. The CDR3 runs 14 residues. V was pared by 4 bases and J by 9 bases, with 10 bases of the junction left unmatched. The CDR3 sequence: CASSPGGYEGEQFF. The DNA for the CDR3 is TGCGCCAGCAGCCCAGGGGGTTACGAAGGTGAGCAGTTCTTC.

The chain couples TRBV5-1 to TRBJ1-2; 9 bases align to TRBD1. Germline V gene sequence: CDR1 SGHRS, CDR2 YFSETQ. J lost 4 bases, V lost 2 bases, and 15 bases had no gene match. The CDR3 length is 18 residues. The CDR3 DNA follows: TGCGCCAGCAGCTTCCATAGCTTAACTGGACAGGGGAGCTATGGCTACACCTTC. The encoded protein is CASSFHSLTGQGSYGYTF.

CDR3 amino acids: CASSGRGAGSYEQYF. The CDR3 DNA follows: TGTGCCAGCAGTGGACGGGGGGCTGGGTCCTACGAGCAGTACTTC. J is TRBJ2-7 and V is TRBV6-5; D is perhaps TRBD2 (7 bases). Germline CDR1 is MNHEY and CDR2 is SVGAGI. With 5 bases removed from V and 1 base from J, the gap between germline ends came to 15 bases. The CDR3 extends over 15 amino acids.

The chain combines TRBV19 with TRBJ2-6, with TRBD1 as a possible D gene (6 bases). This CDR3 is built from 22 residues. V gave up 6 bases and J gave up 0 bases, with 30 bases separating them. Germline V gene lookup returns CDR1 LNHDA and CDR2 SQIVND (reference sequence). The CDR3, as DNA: TGTGCCAGTAGACCGTATACCCTCGCTGGACTTCGGACAGCCTCTGGGGCCAACGTCCTGACTTTC. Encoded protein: CASRPYTLAGLRTASGANVLTF.

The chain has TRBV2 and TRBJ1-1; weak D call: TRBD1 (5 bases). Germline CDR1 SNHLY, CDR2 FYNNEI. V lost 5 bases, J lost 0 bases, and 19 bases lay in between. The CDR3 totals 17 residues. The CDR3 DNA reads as TGTGCCAGCAGTCAAGAGGGGAGGACCTACATGAACACTGAAGCTTTCTTT. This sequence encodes CASSQEGRTYMNTEAFF.

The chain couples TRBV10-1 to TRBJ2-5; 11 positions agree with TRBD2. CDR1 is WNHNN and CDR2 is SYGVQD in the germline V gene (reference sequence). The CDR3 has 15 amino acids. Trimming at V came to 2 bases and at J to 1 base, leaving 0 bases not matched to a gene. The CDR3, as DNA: TGCGCCAGCAGTGAGACTAGCGGGGGCCAAGAGACCCAGTACTTC. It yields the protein CASSETSGGQETQYF.

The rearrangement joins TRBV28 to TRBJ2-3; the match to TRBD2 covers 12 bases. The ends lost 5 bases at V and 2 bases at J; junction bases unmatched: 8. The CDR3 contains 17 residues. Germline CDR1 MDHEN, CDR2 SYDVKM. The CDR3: CASSPRLAGDPTDTQYF. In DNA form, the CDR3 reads TGTGCCAGCAGTCCTCGACTAGCGGGGGACCCCACAGATACGCAGTATTTT.

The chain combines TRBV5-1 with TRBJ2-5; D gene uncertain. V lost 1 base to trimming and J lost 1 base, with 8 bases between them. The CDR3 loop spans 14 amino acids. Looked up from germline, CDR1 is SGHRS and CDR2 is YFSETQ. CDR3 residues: CASSLTQPQETQYF. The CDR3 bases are TGCGCCAGCAGCTTGACACAGCCCCAAGAGACCCAGTACTTC.

The CDR3 coding sequence is TGCAGCGTGGACCTCAAGGACGGACTAGCCTACAATGAGCAGTTCTTC. Translation gives CSVDLKDGLAYNEQFF. V and J are TRBV29-1 and TRBJ2-1; the match to TRBD2 covers 7 bases. V gave up 6 bases and J gave up 2 bases; unmatched junction bases: 13. The CDR3 is made up of 16 amino acids. Looked up from germline, CDR1 is SQVTM and CDR2 is ANQGSEA.